This TCR beta chain appears in the sequencing data of a study of blood T cell repertoires in COVID-19. The data were produced by immunoSEQ multiplex PCR, yet TCRdb's version contains in-frame clones alone and is incomplete. The sample gives 330,000 or so clones, roughly 90% of which show up once; 1% is in the top ten. The sample holds a few counts of this clone. This CDR3 spans 13 amino acids. Germline V gene sequence: CDR1 MRHNA, CDR2 SNTAGT. Germline trimming cut 2 bases from V and 6 bases from J; bases unmatched to any gene: 3. The receptor was derived from a woman aged 30 to 39 who had been exposed to COVID-19. The chain couples TRBV6-4 to TRBJ1-1; TRBD1 matches at 7 bases. Sequencing was done on a sample of PBMCs or T cells enriched from blood (not recorded which). The CDR3 reads CASSDGQASEAFF. In DNA form, the CDR3 reads TGTGCCAGCAGTGACGGACAGGCCTCTGAAGCTTTCTTT.